Below are 26 T cell receptor beta chains sequenced from a single sample in a study of cytomegalovirus exposure and HLA in healthy donors. Both 60 Vbeta primers and 13 Jbeta primers went into the PCR. Some clones are missing from TCRdb's copy, which holds only in-frame ones; the method was immunoSEQ multiplex PCR. The sample lists 200,000 or so clones, about four fifths occurring once. The sequencing input was PBMCs. These receptor sequences come from a boy aged 5 to 17 in good health and CMV-seronegative.

The rearrangement uses TRBV30 and TRBJ2-4, with 7 bases that match TRBD1. The CDR3 has 15 residues. Trimming at V came to 1 base and at J to 7 bases, leaving 10 bases not matched to a gene. Germline lookup yields CDR1 GTSNPN and CDR2 SVGIG (reference sequence). CDR3 region: CAWSEGAGGRNIQYF. For the CDR3, the DNA is TGTGCCTGGAGTGAGGGGGCAGGGGGTAGGAACATTCAGTACTTC.

The chain recombines TRBV19 with TRBJ1-1; D may be TRBD1 (6 bases). V was shortened by 3 bases and J by 1 base, with 9 bases between the two germline ends. Germline lookup yields CDR1 LNHDA and CDR2 SQIVND (reference sequence). CDR3 length: 14 amino acids. Written as DNA, the CDR3 is TGTGCCAGTAGTATTATCAGGGGGAACACTGAAGCTTTCTTT. Protein product: CASSIIRGNTEAFF.

V is TRBV7-6 and J is TRBJ1-1; D may be TRBD1 (6 bases). Germline CDR1 SGHVS, CDR2 FNYEAQ. The CDR3 length is 15 residues. With 2 bases removed from V and 0 bases from J, the gap between germline ends came to 10 bases. In DNA, the CDR3 is TGTGCCAGCAGCTTAAATACAGGGCTGAACACTGAAGCTTTCTTT. Translation: CASSLNTGLNTEAFF.

The chain has TRBV7-9 and TRBJ2-1; 8 bases match TRBD2. The CDR3 extends over 16 amino acids. CDR1 and CDR2 (germline): SEHNR, FQNEAQ (reference sequence). The V and J ends lost 11 bases and 9 bases, in that order; junction bases with no gene match: 21. CDR3 DNA: TGTGCCTGCGTAGCGGGAAACTATAGTACCGAGGGTGAGCAGTTCTTC. It encodes CACVAGNYSTEGEQFF.

The rearrangement joins TRBV30 to TRBJ2-1; D gene uncertain. The V end was cut by 7 bases, the J end by 5 bases, with 15 bases between. In germline, CDR1 is GTSNPN, CDR2 SVGIG (reference sequence). This CDR3 is built from 13 residues. Here the CDR3 DNA reads TGTGCCTCTAATTCGCGTTACCACAATGAGCAGTTCTTC. This translates into CASNSRYHNEQFF.

This clone was seen only once. The V gene is TRBV9, the J gene TRBJ2-5; 13 positions match TRBD2. V lost 4 bases, J lost 2 bases, and 8 bases stayed unmatched. The CDR3 loop spans 17 amino acids. The germline CDR1 and CDR2 sequences are SGDLS and YYNGEE. Here the CDR3 DNA reads TGTGCCAGCAGCCCGGGACTAGCGGGGCCGGGGCAAGAGACCCAGTACTTC. Translated, it gives CASSPGLAGPGQETQYF.

This clone was picked up one time. V usage is TRBV7-9 and J usage is TRBJ1-5; possibly TRBD1 for D (6 bases). Germline assignment: CDR1 SEHNR and CDR2 FQNEAQ (reference sequence). V was pared by 1 base and J by 7 bases, with 8 bases between. The CDR3 has 13 residues. CDR3 loop: CASSLVTGQPQHF. As DNA, the CDR3 is TGTGCCAGCAGCTTAGTTACAGGGCAGCCCCAGCATTTT.

The chain has TRBV7-4 and TRBJ2-7; perhaps TRBD2 as D (6 bases). The germline V and J ends were trimmed by 1 base and 0 bases, with 10 bases remaining between them. This CDR3 has 15 amino acids. Looked up from germline, CDR1 is SGHVT and CDR2 is SQSDAQ. This chain's CDR3 is CASSLDGSPSYEQYF. The CDR3 DNA follows: TGTGCCAGCAGCTTAGACGGGAGCCCCTCCTACGAGCAGTACTTC.

This chain joins TRBV15 and TRBJ2-7; possibly TRBD2 for D (6 bases). V gave up 5 bases and J gave up 1 base, with 15 bases separating them. This CDR3 has 15 amino acids. CDR1 LNHNV and CDR2 YYDKDF come from the germline V gene (reference sequence). The CDR3 reads CATSFLGGNSYEQYF. The CDR3 DNA reads TGTGCCACCAGCTTCCTCGGGGGAAATTCCTACGAGCAGTACTTC.

The chain recombines TRBV30 with TRBJ1-2; the D is unclear. Deletions cut 3 bases from V and 0 bases from J, with 8 bases between. The CDR3 runs to 13 residues. Germline assignment: CDR1 GTSNPN and CDR2 SVGIG (reference sequence). CDR3 coding DNA: TGTGCCTGGAGCAGTGCTCCTAACTATGGCTACACCTTC. The encoded protein is CAWSSAPNYGYTF.

The chain recombines TRBV28 with TRBJ2-7, with D possibly being TRBD2 (7 bases). The CDR3 is 13 amino acids. In germline, CDR1 is MDHEN, CDR2 SYDVKM. The ends were cut back, 5 bases at V and 8 bases at J, with 16 bases in the middle. The CDR3 here is CASSLGGHGKQYF. CDR3 in DNA: TGTGCCAGCAGTCTCGGGGGGCATGGAAAGCAGTACTTC.

The chain employs TRBV5-1 and TRBJ2-1, with TRBD1 as a possible D gene (6 bases). Germline-derived CDR1 and CDR2 are SGHRS and YFSETQ. V shed 1 base and J shed 5 bases, with 22 bases lying between them. This CDR3 is built from 18 residues. The CDR3 DNA sequence: TGCGCCAGCAGCTTGCTCTTACCCCTGTGGGGGCGGGACAATGAGCAGTTCTTC. It yields the protein CASSLLLPLWGRDNEQFF.

The chain uses TRBV13 and TRBJ2-7; 8 bases are shared with TRBD1. Per germline, CDR1 PRHDT and CDR2 FYEKMQ (reference sequence). The CDR3 runs to 14 residues. With 3 bases clipped from V and 5 bases from J, the junction kept 6 bases outside the gene matches. CDR3 region: CASSLRQGTHEQYF. In DNA form, the CDR3 reads TGTGCCAGCAGCTTGCGACAGGGGACCCACGAGCAGTACTTC.

The sample holds a few counts of this clone. The chain uses TRBV27 and TRBJ1-5; D might be TRBD1 (5 bases). The V and J ends lost 7 bases and 3 bases respectively, with 13 bases between them. The CDR3 is 14 residues long. Germline V CDR1 and CDR2: MNHEY, SMNVEV (reference sequence). Here the CDR3 DNA reads TGTGCCAGCAAGCAGGGACTGTCCAATCAGCCCCAGCATTTT. Translated, it gives CASKQGLSNQPQHF.

The gene calls are TRBV7-2 and TRBJ1-3, with TRBD1 matching over 7 bases. The length of the CDR3 is 15 residues. The V segment lost 6 bases and the J segment 2 bases; nucleotides outside the gene matches: 7. Germline values: CDR1 SGHTA, CDR2 FQGNSA. The CDR3 reads CASRTKGAAGNTIYF. The CDR3, as DNA: TGTGCCAGCAGGACTAAGGGGGCGGCTGGAAACACCATATATTTT.

This chain uses TRBV11-3 with TRBJ2-7, with 10 bases lining up with TRBD1. The CDR3 is 14 amino acids. V shed 1 base and J 7 bases; nucleotides not matched to a gene: 4. The germline gives CDR1 SGHNT, CDR2 YENEEA. The chain's CDR3 is CASSLGGQGKEQYF. CDR3 sequence (DNA): TGTGCCAGCAGCTTAGGGGGACAGGGGAAGGAGCAGTACTTC.

This chain uses TRBV9 with TRBJ1-4, with D tentatively TRBD1 (5 bases). The ends were cut back, 3 bases at V and 8 bases at J, with 11 bases in the middle. Looked up from germline, CDR1 is SGDLS and CDR2 is YYNGEE. This CDR3 has 13 residues. The CDR3 region has the DNA TGTGCCAGCAGCGCCGATGGGGGGGAAAAACTGTTTTTT. This gives the protein CASSADGGEKLFF.

This clone was observed a single time. The chain combines TRBV19 with TRBJ2-1; 8 nucleotides align to TRBD1. J gave up 8 bases and V 4 bases, and 10 bases lay outside the gene matches. The CDR3 length is 15 residues. Germline values: CDR1 LNHDA, CDR2 SQIVND (reference sequence). The CDR3 coding sequence is TGTGCCAGTAGTAGGTATAACAGGGGGACAGATGAGCAGTTCTTC. It codes for CASSRYNRGTDEQFF.

This clone was picked up a small number of times. The chain is built from TRBV5-6 and TRBJ1-1, with D maybe TRBD1 (6 bases). The CDR3 is 14 residues long. V lost 4 bases to trimming and J lost 2 bases, with 12 bases between them. CDR1 and CDR2 (germline): SGHDT, YYEEEE. The CDR3 is CASSLRGTNTEAFF. The CDR3 DNA follows: TGTGCCAGCAGCCTAAGGGGGACAAACACTGAAGCTTTCTTT.

V gene TRBV28 combines with J gene TRBJ2-1; possibly TRBD2 for D (6 bases). The length of the CDR3 is 14 residues. Germline CDR1 is MDHEN and CDR2 is SYDVKM. The ends were cut back, 8 bases at V and 14 bases at J, with 25 bases in the middle. CDR3 DNA sequence: TGTGCCAGCTCTGCAGGCCTAGTGGCGGGAACCGAGTTCTTC. Protein sequence: CASSAGLVAGTEFF.

The J gene is TRBJ2-7, the V gene TRBV29-1, with 12 bases lining up with TRBD1. The V segment lost 6 bases and the J segment 5 bases; nucleotides outside the gene matches: 11. The CDR3 has 15 residues. Germline-derived CDR1 and CDR2 are SQVTM and ANQGSEA. CDR3: CSVIYSGTGGHEQYF. In DNA form, the CDR3 reads TGCAGCGTGATTTACTCCGGGACAGGGGGCCACGAGCAGTACTTC.

The V call is TRBV7-6, the J call TRBJ1-1; possible D gene TRBD1, 6 bases. The V gene's germline CDR1 is SGHVS and CDR2 FNYEAQ. V lost 3 bases and J 1 base, leaving 9 bases between the germline ends. The CDR3 totals 14 residues. CDR3 DNA: TGTGCCAGCAGCTTGGGACAAGAGAACACTGAAGCTTTCTTT. It translates to CASSLGQENTEAFF.

Notes on this clone: Compared with germline, one end of the junction differs, possibly owing to a read error. Other DNA sequences from this sample encode an identical CDR3 as well. This chain links TRBV7-8 with TRBJ1-1; D might be TRBD1 (5 bases). The germline gives CDR1 SGHVS, CDR2 FQNEAQ. There are 12 residues in the CDR3. The CDR3 coding sequence is TGCGCCAGCAGCTCACCAGGGAGGACGGCTTTCTTT. It is translated as CASSSPGRTAFF.

The rearrangement joins TRBV15 to TRBJ1-2; 7 bases are shared with TRBD1. Germline values: CDR1 LNHNV, CDR2 YYDKDF (reference sequence). V lost 9 bases and J lost 8; bases outside the gene matches: 9. This CDR3 comprises 12 residues. Here the CDR3 reads CATARQGGGYTF. The DNA of the CDR3 is TGTGCCACAGCGAGACAGGGAGGAGGCTACACCTTC.

The J gene is TRBJ1-1, the V gene TRBV7-2; D gene ambiguous. Germline CDR1 reads SGHTA; CDR2 reads FQGNSA. Trimming removed 5 bases at V and 2 bases at J, with 12 bases between. This CDR3 is built from 14 residues. This chain's CDR3 is CASSLGGRNTEAFF. In nucleotides, the CDR3 is TGTGCCAGCAGCCTAGGAGGGAGAAACACTGAAGCTTTCTTT.

The rearrangement joins TRBV7-9 to TRBJ2-7; possible D gene TRBD2, 6 bases. Germline V gene sequence: CDR1 SEHNR, CDR2 FQNEAQ (reference sequence). Trimming took off 2 bases at V and 0 bases at J, with 20 bases between the two ends. The CDR3 covers 18 residues. The CDR3 here is CASSLSPRLARSSYEQYF. CDR3 bases: TGTGCCAGCAGCTTATCCCCCCGGCTAGCGCGAAGCTCCTACGAGCAGTACTTC.